The T cell receptor (beta chain) under discussion was sequenced for a study of shared clonotypes between healthy human individuals. Study background: Two women and a few men aged 18 to 49 served as donors. Three plates were used per donor for CD4 naive, three for CD4 memory, two for CD8 naive and one for CD8 memory.

Adult donors, all healthy and HIV-negative, had no recent acute infections or vaccinations. Some clones are missing from TCRdb's copy, which holds only in-frame ones; the method was immunoSEQ multiplex PCR. The sample consists of about 960,000 clones, about three quarters of them appearing once. General study results and limits: Generation probability values for non-shared clonotypes were lower than those for clonotypes shared by all four donors.

With regard to this clone: No antigen is known for it.

The CDR3 consists of 12 residues. CDR1 SNHLY and CDR2 FYNNEI come from the germline V gene. The ends were cut back, 7 bases at V and 4 bases at J, with 9 bases in the middle. The origin of this receptor is a man between 18 and 29 years old in good health. The sample consisted of memory CD4+ T cells sorted from blood. As to subset: CD45RA-negative fraction. The chain links TRBV2 to TRBJ2-3; D is unclear. CDR3 loop: CASTRTADTQYF. CDR3 nucleotides: TGTGCCAGCACGAGGACCGCAGATACGCAGTATTTT.